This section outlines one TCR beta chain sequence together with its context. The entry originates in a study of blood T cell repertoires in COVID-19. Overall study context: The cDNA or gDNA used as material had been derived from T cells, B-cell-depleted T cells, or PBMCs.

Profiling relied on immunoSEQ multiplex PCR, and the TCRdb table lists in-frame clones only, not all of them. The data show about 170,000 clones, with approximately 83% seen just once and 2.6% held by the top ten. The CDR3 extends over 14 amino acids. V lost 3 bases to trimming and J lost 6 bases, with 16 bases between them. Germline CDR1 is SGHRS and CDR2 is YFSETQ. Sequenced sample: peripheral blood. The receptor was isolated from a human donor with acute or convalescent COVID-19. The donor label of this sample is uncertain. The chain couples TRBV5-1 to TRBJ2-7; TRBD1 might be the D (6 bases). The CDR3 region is CASSWGPNGREQYF. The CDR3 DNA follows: TGCGCCAGCAGCTGGGGGCCCAACGGGCGCGAGCAGTACTTC. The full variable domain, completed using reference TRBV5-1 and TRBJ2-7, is KAGVTQTPRYLIKTRGQQVTLSCSPISGHRSVSWYQQTPGQGLQFLFEYFSETQRNKGNFPGRFSGRQFSNSRSEMNVSTLELGDSALYLCASSWGPNGREQYFGPGTRLTVT.